The T cell receptor (beta chain) described here comes from a study of control samples from healthy donors and cancer patients. Using immunoSEQ multiplex PCR, the repertoire was profiled, and TCRdb retains in-frame clones only, with some absent. The data contain some 76,000 clones, around nine tenths of them singletons. This TCR derives from a man aged 60 to 75 with lung cancer. Sequencing was done on a sample of PBMCs.

The CDR3 sequence is CASSLAQGSGYTF. CDR3 sequence (DNA): TGTGCCAGCAGCTTAGCGCAGGGCTCTGGCTACACCTTC. The rearrangement links TRBV7-9 to TRBJ1-2; TRBD1 is a possible D gene (5 bases). Germline values: CDR1 SEHNR, CDR2 FQNEAQ (reference sequence). V was shortened by 0 bases and J by 7 bases, with 9 bases between the two germline ends. The CDR3 loop spans 13 amino acids. The full variable domain, rest sourced from reference TRBV7-9 and TRBJ1-2, is DTGVSQNPRHKITKRGQNVTFRCDPISEHNRLYWYRQTLGQGPEFLTYFQNEAQLEKSRLLSDRFSAERPKGSFSTLEIQRTEQGDSAMYLCASSLAQGSGYTFGSGTRLTVV.